The clone carrying this T cell receptor beta chain was seen ten or more times. This entry comes from a study of Graves' ophthalmopathy and Graves' hyperthyroidism. Germline CDR1 is SEHNR and CDR2 is FQNEAQ (reference sequence). The CDR3 contains 15 residues. Trimming shortened V by 5 bases and J by 0 bases, and 8 bases separated the two germline ends. Amplified material comprised TCR beta CDR3 regions derived from RNA transcripts. HTBI-primed RT-PCR formed the first round, and a multiplex PCR formed the second. TCRdb ran MiXCR on the multiplex PCR reads and lists one entry per CDR3 protein. The table shows about 1.2 million distinct CDR3 sequences, with 35% to 40% occurring only once.

The chain joins TRBV7-9 to TRBJ1-6, with D unclear. The source of this sequence is an adult man with Graves' hyperthyroidism. Sequenced input: peripheral blood or thyroid tissue (not recorded which). The CDR3 sequence is CASSVGASYNSPLHF. The DNA of the CDR3 is TGTGCCAGCAGCGTCGGCGCCTCCTATAATTCACCCCTCCACTTT.